These 3 T cell receptor beta chains came from one sample sequenced in a study of blood T cell repertoires in COVID-19. Some clones are missing from TCRdb's copy, which holds only in-frame ones; the method was immunoSEQ multiplex PCR. The table lists roughly 190,000 clones, about 90% of them singletons. The specimen sequenced was peripheral blood. The receptors come from a woman aged 55-70 years with COVID-19, enrolled during active disease.

CDR3 sequence (DNA): TGTGCCAGTAGTCCCCACAGCACCTCCTACGAGCAGTACTTC. It specifies CASSPHSTSYEQYF. V gene TRBV19 combines with J gene TRBJ2-7, with D uncertain. This CDR3 comprises 14 residues. Between the trimmed V and J ends, which lost 5 bases and 0 bases, there was a span of 11 bases. Germline V gives CDR1 LNHDA, CDR2 SQIVND (reference sequence).

The chain uses TRBV18 and TRBJ1-3; D not resolved. The V end was cut by 2 bases, the J end by 0 bases, with 11 bases between. Germline lookup yields CDR1 KGHSH and CDR2 LQKENI. The CDR3 totals 16 residues. CDR3 nucleotide sequence: TGTGCCAGCTCACCAGCGACAATTGACTCTGGAAACACCATATATTTT. It codes for CASSPATIDSGNTIYF.

The gene calls are TRBV20-1 and TRBJ1-5; D is unclear. From germline, CDR1 is DFQATT and CDR2 SNEGSKA (reference sequence). The CDR3 has 14 residues. V was shortened by 3 bases and J by 0 bases, with 9 bases between the two germline ends. CDR3 residues: CSASRQDSNQPQHF. The CDR3 region has the DNA TGCAGTGCTAGTAGGCAGGATAGCAATCAGCCCCAGCATTTT.